Presented here are 18 T cell receptor beta chains from one specimen sequenced in a study of prognosis after radiotherapy for stage I lung cancer (dated by TCRdb to about 2021). Sequencing instrument: Illumina HiSeq 3000. Two rounds of multiplex PCR on genomic DNA were used to amplify the TCR beta CDR3 region. The first PCR round used primers specific to each TRBV and TRBJ gene, with sequences filed in Chinese patent CN105087789A. The raw public reads went through TCRdb reprocessing: fastp at Q25, MiXCR clone calling, in-frame beta chains kept. Each CDR3 protein gets just one entry, which takes the most common genes and DNA from the rows behind it. Present in this sample are 15,000 to 20,000 distinct CDR3 sequences, over 25% of which were seen just once. The ten top clones hold approximately 30% of the sample. The specimen comprised PBMCs, sampled before or after stereotactic body radiation therapy (not recorded which). The receptors shown here come from a donor over 45 with non-small cell lung cancer.

Relative to its sample, this clonotype is medium-sized (0.01 to 0.1%). This sequence joins TRBV2 and TRBJ2-1; D gene ambiguous. Germline V gives CDR1 SNHLY, CDR2 FYNNEI. V lost 6 bases, J lost 6 bases, and 21 bases lay in between. The CDR3 consists of 16 residues. In DNA, the CDR3 is TGTGCCAGCAGGCGCCTTAGTGGGATCCCCTCCAATGAGCAGTTCTTC. It encodes CASRRLSGIPSNEQFF. Full variable domain (rest looked up from reference TRBV2 and TRBJ2-1): EPEVTQTPSHQVTQMGQEVILRCVPISNHLYFYWYRQILGQKVEFLVSFYNNEISEKSEIFDDQFSVERPDGSNFTLKIRSTKLEDSAMYFCASRRLSGIPSNEQFFGPGTRLTVL.

This clonotype was seen ten or more times. The chain uses TRBV5-6 and TRBJ2-5; no clear D gene. Trimming took 4 bases from V and 7 from J, leaving 11 bases between them. The CDR3 has 12 amino acids. Germline lookup yields CDR1 SGHDT and CDR2 YYEEEE. The CDR3 DNA reads TGTGCCAGCAGCCTGGCCCTGGGGACCCAGTACTTC. This translates into CASSLALGTQYF.

The V gene is TRBV15, the J gene TRBJ2-1; a weak D match, TRBD1 (5 bases). Germline V gives CDR1 LNHNV, CDR2 YYDKDF (reference sequence). The CDR3 has 15 residues. Deletions cut 6 bases from V and 7 bases from J, with 19 bases between. Written as DNA, the CDR3 is TGTGCCACCAGAAGGGGTCCAGTGTTCATGAATGAGCAGTTCTTC. It is translated as CATRRGPVFMNEQFF.

Ten or more counts support this clonotype. The CDR3 DNA reads as TGTGCCAGTAGCCCCGGGACAGCCTACAATGAGCAGTTCTTC. This sequence encodes CASSPGTAYNEQFF. This chain uses TRBV19 with TRBJ2-1, with 7 bases matching TRBD1. V was clipped by 6 bases and J by 2 bases; unmatched bases: 4. This CDR3 is built from 14 residues. Germline assignment: CDR1 LNHDA and CDR2 SQIVND (reference sequence). The full variable domain, its missing parts supplied by reference TRBV19 and TRBJ2-1, is DGGITQSPKYLFRKEGQNVTLSCEQNLNHDAMYWYRQDPGQGLRLIYYSQIVNDFQKGDIAEGYSVSREKKESFPLTVTSAQKNPTAFYLCASSPGTAYNEQFFGPGTRLTVL.

The table lists this clonotype with many counts. The V call is TRBV2, the J call TRBJ2-7; D could derive from TRBD1 or TRBD2 (6 bases each). V shed 3 bases and J shed 2 bases, with 14 bases lying between them. This CDR3 contains 15 residues. CDR1 and CDR2 (germline): SNHLY, FYNNEI. CDR3 amino acids: CASSDSIGGTYEQYF. CDR3 DNA sequence: TGTGCCAGCAGTGACTCAATAGGGGGGACCTACGAGCAGTACTTC.

In this sample, this clonotype turned up many times. A much larger clone lies one base from this, so it may be a read error. This sequence joins TRBV2 and TRBJ1-2; 8 bases line up with TRBD1. The CDR3 sequence is 15 residues long. The germline gives CDR1 SNHLY, CDR2 FYNNEI. In DNA form, the CDR3 reads TGTGCCAGCAGTCTGACCCTCGCCAGGGGGCTCGGCTGCACCTTC. Translation: CASSLTLARGLGCTF.

This clonotype was seen ten or more times. The chain couples TRBV7-8 to TRBJ2-3; D tentatively reads TRBD1 or TRBD2 (6 bases each). V lost 1 base, J lost 6 bases, and 17 bases lay in between. There are 16 residues in the CDR3. Germline CDR1 SGHVS, CDR2 FQNEAQ. The CDR3 nucleotides are TGTGCCAGCAGCTTAGAGGGGGGTGCTGGCCTGGATACGCAGTATTTT. Translation gives CASSLEGGAGLDTQYF.

Concerning this clonotype: Since a far larger clone is one base different, this is likely a read error. The chain joins TRBV6-4 to TRBJ2-1; the D is unclear. The CDR3 runs to 17 residues. The V gene's germline CDR1 is MRHNA and CDR2 SNTAGT. The CDR3: CASSYSAGGKSYNEQFF. As DNA, the CDR3 is TGTGCCAGCAGTTACTCCGCCGGTGGCAAGTCCTACAATGAGCAGTTCTTC.

In its sample, this clonotype was seen many times. The chain is built from TRBV6-1 and TRBJ2-1; 15 bases map to TRBD2. Germline CDR1 is MNHNS and CDR2 is SASEGT. The CDR3 has 19 residues. Losses at the gene ends were 5 bases for V and 5 bases for J; bases not matched to a gene: 13. CDR3 residues: CASSPTSGTSGRHNNEQFF. As DNA, the CDR3 is TGTGCCAGCAGTCCCACCTCCGGGACTAGCGGGAGGCACAACAATGAGCAGTTCTTC.

This clonotype was detected many times. The CDR3 nucleotides are TGTGCCAGCGGTACAGCAGTCCATGAAAAACTGTTTTTT. Translation: CASGTAVHEKLFF. The rearrangement links TRBV6-1 to TRBJ1-4; D unclear. The V end lost 8 bases, the J end lost 6 bases, and 13 bases lay between the germline ends. Germline V gene data show CDR1 as MNHNS and CDR2 as SASEGT. The CDR3 is made up of 13 amino acids.

Concerning this clonotype itself: One end of the junction varies from germline; a read error may be responsible. V gene TRBV6-1 combines with J gene TRBJ1-2; tentatively, D is TRBD1 (5 bases). The CDR3 is 11 amino acids. Germline V gene sequence: CDR1 MNHNS, CDR2 SASEGT. CDR3 coding DNA: TGTGAAAGCAGTGACAGCTATGGATACACCTTC. Protein sequence: CESSDSYGYTF.

This clonotype showed up many times. The V and J genes are TRBV27 and TRBJ2-1; 10 bases map to TRBD2. The germline CDR1 and CDR2 sequences are MNHEY and SMNVEV (reference sequence). There are 20 residues in the CDR3. Trimming removed 6 bases from V and 0 bases from J; junction bases left unmatched: 17. This CDR3 is CASSNQRLAGRKNSYNEQFF. In nucleotides, the CDR3 is TGTGCCAGCAGCAACCAAAGACTAGCGGGTAGAAAGAACTCCTACAATGAGCAGTTCTTC.

This clonotype was recorded at least ten times. In DNA, the CDR3 is TGTGCCAGCTCACCACGGGCAGCCCAAGAGACCCAGTACTTC. It encodes CASSPRAAQETQYF. The chain uses TRBV18 and TRBJ2-5; D remains ambiguous. V lost 1 base and J lost 1, with 7 bases in between. Germline CDR1 is KGHSH and CDR2 is LQKENI. This CDR3 has 14 residues.

This clonotype was seen at least ten times. The CDR3 nucleotides are TGCGCCAGCAGCGGCATGGTGAACTATGGCTACACCTTC. Its protein is CASSGMVNYGYTF. The rearrangement uses TRBV4-1 and TRBJ1-2, with D hard to call. V gave up 5 bases and J gave up 2 bases, with 9 bases separating them. This CDR3 spans 13 amino acids. CDR1 is MGHRA and CDR2 is YSYEKL in the germline V gene.

J is TRBJ2-3 and V is TRBV6-2 or TRBV6-3, with no clear D. Per the germline V gene, CDR1 is MNHEY and CDR2 is SVGEGT. The V gene lost 6 bases and the J gene lost 4 bases, with 17 bases spanning the gap. The CDR3 contains 15 residues. The CDR3 coding sequence is TGTGCCAGCAGAGTCAGCAGGAGCAGCGCAGATACGCAGTATTTT. Residues: CASRVSRSSADTQYF.

The table lists this clonotype with many counts. The chain uses TRBV30 and TRBJ1-1; D is perhaps TRBD1 (6 bases). Trimming took 3 bases from V and 8 from J, leaving 13 bases between them. This CDR3 region has 12 residues. The germline V gene encodes CDR1 GTSNPN and CDR2 SVGIG (reference sequence). The CDR3 loop is CAWRGRGEEAFF. The CDR3 region has the DNA TGTGCCTGGAGAGGCAGGGGCGAAGAAGCTTTCTTT.

Regarding this clonotype: A far larger clone is only one base removed, so a read error is likely. V and J are TRBV6-9 and TRBJ2-5; D unclear. The germline gives CDR1 MNHGY, CDR2 SVAAGI. V shed 2 bases and J shed 4 bases, with 8 bases lying between them. The CDR3 totals 13 residues. The CDR3 region has the DNA TGTGCCAGCAGTTATAACCCTCCAGAGACCCAGTACTTC. Its translation: CASSYNPPETQYF.

This clonotype was seen ten or more times. The chain couples TRBV29-1 to TRBJ2-5; D is possibly TRBD1 or TRBD2 (5 bases each). The CDR3 extends over 12 amino acids. Trimming shortened V by 3 bases and J by 4 bases, and 9 bases separated the two germline ends. From germline, CDR1 is SQVTM and CDR2 ANQGSEA. CDR3 sequence reads: CSVEGDGETQYF. CDR3 coding DNA: TGCAGCGTTGAGGGGGATGGAGAGACCCAGTACTTC.